Presented here are 11 T cell receptor beta chains from one specimen sequenced in a study of cytomegalovirus exposure and HLA in healthy donors. A multiplex PCR was run with 60 Vbeta primers and 13 Jbeta primers. TCRdb's copy holds only in-frame clones and misses some; the assay was immunoSEQ multiplex PCR. Here the sample spans 150,000 to 200,000 clones, 82% being singletons. The source material was PBMCs. The origin of the receptors is a girl aged 2 to 9 in good health and CMV-seropositive.

The chain links TRBV4-2 to TRBJ2-4; tentatively, D is TRBD2 (6 bases). The length of the CDR3 is 17 residues. The ends were cut back, 0 bases at V and 1 base at J, with 13 bases in the middle. Germline V gene sequence: CDR1 LGHNA, CDR2 YNFKEQ. The CDR3 sequence: CASSQDLGSSAKNIQYF. CDR3 DNA sequence: TGTGCCAGCAGCCAAGATCTCGGGAGCTCGGCCAAAAACATTCAGTACTTC.

V gene TRBV7-9 combines with J gene TRBJ2-7; a weak D match, TRBD2 (6 bases). Looked up from germline, CDR1 is SEHNR and CDR2 is FQNEAQ (reference sequence). This CDR3 spans 16 amino acids. V dropped 2 bases and J dropped 5 bases, with 19 bases sitting between them. The CDR3 DNA reads TGTGCCAGCAGCTTATCGGAGGGCCGATCTTACCACGAGCAGTACTTC. Protein product: CASSLSEGRSYHEQYF.

This chain connects TRBV30 to TRBJ1-2; TRBD1 aligns across 8 bases. The germline V gene has CDR1 GTSNPN and CDR2 SVGIG (reference sequence). There are 14 residues in the CDR3. Trimming at V came to 0 bases and at J to 5 bases, leaving 5 bases not matched to a gene. CDR3 DNA sequence: TGTGCCTGGAGTGTATCAGGGGGCCTGTATGGCTACACCTTC. It encodes CAWSVSGGLYGYTF.

The J gene is TRBJ2-5, the V gene TRBV7-8; the match to TRBD1 covers 8 bases. Germline assignment: CDR1 SGHVS and CDR2 FQNEAQ. The CDR3 length is 14 residues. With V trimmed by 5 bases and J by 6 bases, 8 bases remained unmatched. The CDR3 loop is CASSLRTGQQTQYF. The DNA for the CDR3 is TGTGCCAGCAGCCTACGGACAGGGCAACAGACCCAGTACTTC.

The chain couples TRBV19 to TRBJ2-1; perhaps TRBD2 as D (5 bases). This CDR3 has 14 residues. Deletions cut 4 bases from V and 3 bases from J, with 10 bases between. Germline-derived CDR1 and CDR2 are LNHDA and SQIVND (reference sequence). The CDR3 DNA reads TGTGCCAGTAGTAGCTGGCGGGTCTACAATGAGCAGTTCTTC. Residues: CASSSWRVYNEQFF.

CDR3 DNA sequence: TGTGCCAGCAGCCCCGGGACAGGGGGCACCGAGCAGTACTTC. Its translation: CASSPGTGGTEQYF. This chain uses TRBV7-9 with TRBJ2-7; TRBD1 matches at 12 bases. CDR3 length: 14 amino acids. Germline CDR1 and CDR2: SEHNR and FQNEAQ (reference sequence). The trim removed 5 bases at V and 6 bases at J, leaving 5 bases unmatched. The variable domain in full, completed from reference TRBV7-9 and TRBJ2-7, reads DTGVSQNPRHKITKRGQNVTFRCDPISEHNRLYWYRQTLGQGPEFLTYFQNEAQLEKSRLLSDRFSAERPKGSFSTLEIQRTEQGDSAMYLCASSPGTGGTEQYFGPGTRLTVT.

The chain has TRBV30 and TRBJ1-4, with 10 bases lining up with TRBD1. The CDR3 totals 16 residues. Germline CDR1 and CDR2: GTSNPN and SVGIG (reference sequence). J gave up 7 bases and V 3 bases, and 11 bases lay outside the gene matches. The CDR3 is CAWSDPPGQGGEKLFF. The DNA for the CDR3 is TGTGCCTGGAGCGATCCCCCCGGACAGGGGGGTGAAAAACTGTTTTTT. Complete variable domain (other parts from reference TRBV30 and TRBJ1-4): SQTIHQWPATLVQPVGSPLSLECTVEGTSNPNLYWYRQAAGRGLQLLFYSVGIGQISSEVPQNLSASRPQDRQFILSSKKLLLSDSGFYLCAWSDPPGQGGEKLFFGSGTQLSVL.

This sequence joins TRBV7-9 and TRBJ1-4; D remains ambiguous. Trimming shortened V by 4 bases and J by 8 bases, and 8 bases separated the two germline ends. CDR3 length equals 12 residues. The germline V gene has CDR1 SEHNR and CDR2 FQNEAQ (reference sequence). CDR3 sequence: CASSYEQEKLFF. The CDR3 DNA follows: TGTGCCAGCAGCTACGAACAGGAAAAACTGTTTTTT.

The V and J genes are TRBV30 and TRBJ2-1; D possibly corresponds to TRBD2 (5 bases). CDR1 is GTSNPN, CDR2 SVGIG, per germline (reference sequence). This CDR3 is 16 amino acids long. V was shortened by 1 base and J by 8 bases, with 21 bases between the two germline ends. DNA of the CDR3: TGTGCCTGGAGTGCCCATGAGGGTACGATTTTCGATGAGCAGTTCTTC. It specifies CAWSAHEGTIFDEQFF. Based on the CDR3 plus reference TRBV30 and TRBJ2-1, the full variable domain is SQTIHQWPATLVQPVGSPLSLECTVEGTSNPNLYWYRQAAGRGLQLLFYSVGIGQISSEVPQNLSASRPQDRQFILSSKKLLLSDSGFYLCAWSAHEGTIFDEQFFGPGTRLTVL.

The V call is TRBV5-1, the J call TRBJ1-2; D may be TRBD1 (6 bases). Germline loops: CDR1 SGHRS, CDR2 YFSETQ. The V and J ends lost 3 bases and 6 bases respectively, with 12 bases between them. The CDR3 is 13 residues long. CDR3 nucleotides: TGCGCCAGCAGCTATAACAGGGAACATGGCTACACCTTC. Protein product: CASSYNREHGYTF.

The J gene is TRBJ1-2, the V gene TRBV28; D unresolved. This CDR3 has 15 residues. V was cut by 7 bases and J by 2 bases, with 17 bases left in between. The germline CDR1 and CDR2 sequences are MDHEN and SYDVKM. The DNA for the CDR3 is TGTGCCAGCACTCCCCTATCCCTTCTAAACTATGGCTACACCTTC. It encodes CASTPLSLLNYGYTF.